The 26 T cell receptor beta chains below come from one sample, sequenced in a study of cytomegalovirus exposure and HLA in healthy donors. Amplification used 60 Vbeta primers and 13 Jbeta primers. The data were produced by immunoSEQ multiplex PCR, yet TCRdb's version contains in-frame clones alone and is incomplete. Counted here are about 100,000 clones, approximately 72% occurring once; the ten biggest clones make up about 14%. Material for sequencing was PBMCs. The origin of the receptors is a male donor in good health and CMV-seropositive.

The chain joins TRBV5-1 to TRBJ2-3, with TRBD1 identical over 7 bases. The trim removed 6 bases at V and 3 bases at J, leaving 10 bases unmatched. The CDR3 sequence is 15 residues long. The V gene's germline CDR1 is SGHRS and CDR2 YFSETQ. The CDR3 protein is CASKIYQGVTDTQYF. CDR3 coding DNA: TGCGCCAGCAAGATCTACCAGGGGGTAACAGATACGCAGTATTTT.

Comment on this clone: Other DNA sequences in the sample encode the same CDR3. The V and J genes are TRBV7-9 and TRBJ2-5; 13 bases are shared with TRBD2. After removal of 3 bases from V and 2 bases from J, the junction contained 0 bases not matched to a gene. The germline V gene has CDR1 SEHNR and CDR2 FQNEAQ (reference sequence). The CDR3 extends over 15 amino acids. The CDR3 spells CASSLGLAGQETQYF. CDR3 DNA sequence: TGTGCCAGCAGCTTGGGACTAGCGGGGCAAGAGACCCAGTACTTC.

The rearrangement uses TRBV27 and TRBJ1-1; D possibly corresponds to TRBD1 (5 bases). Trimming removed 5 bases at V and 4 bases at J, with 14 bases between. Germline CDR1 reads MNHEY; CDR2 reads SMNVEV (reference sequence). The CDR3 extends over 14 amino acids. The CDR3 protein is CASSDPTDLTEAFF. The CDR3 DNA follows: TGTGCCAGCAGTGACCCGACAGACCTCACTGAAGCTTTCTTT.

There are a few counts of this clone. In DNA, the CDR3 is TGTGCCAGCAGCTTAGTCCCGGGACAGGGCGAGGAGCAGTACTTC. Amino acid sequence: CASSLVPGQGEEQYF. This chain joins TRBV11-3 and TRBJ2-7; 9 nucleotides line up with TRBD1. The CDR3 is made up of 15 amino acids. Germline values: CDR1 SGHNT, CDR2 YENEEA. V shed 1 base and J 7 bases; nucleotides not matched to a gene: 8.

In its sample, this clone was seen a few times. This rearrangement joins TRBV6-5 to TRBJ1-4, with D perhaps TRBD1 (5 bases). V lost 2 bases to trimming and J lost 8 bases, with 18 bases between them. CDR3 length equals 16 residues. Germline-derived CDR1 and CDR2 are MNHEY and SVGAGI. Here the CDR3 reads CASSYRSAGRQEKLFF. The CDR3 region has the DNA TGTGCCAGCAGTTACAGATCGGCAGGGCGGCAGGAAAAACTGTTTTTT.

The CDR3, as DNA: TGTGCCAGTGGACAGGTCGTCAATCAGCCCCAGCATTTT. As protein: CASGQVVNQPQHF. The rearrangement links TRBV19 to TRBJ1-5; 7 positions match TRBD1. From germline, CDR1 is LNHDA and CDR2 SQIVND (reference sequence). Trimming took 8 bases from V and 3 from J; bases not matched to a gene: 4. The CDR3 covers 13 residues.

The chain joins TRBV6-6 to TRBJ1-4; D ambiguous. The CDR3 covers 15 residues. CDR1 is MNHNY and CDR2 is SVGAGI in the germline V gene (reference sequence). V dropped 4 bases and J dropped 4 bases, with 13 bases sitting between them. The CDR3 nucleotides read TGTGCCAGCAGTTCTGGACGGGAAGTTAATGAAAAACTGTTTTTT. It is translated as CASSSGREVNEKLFF.

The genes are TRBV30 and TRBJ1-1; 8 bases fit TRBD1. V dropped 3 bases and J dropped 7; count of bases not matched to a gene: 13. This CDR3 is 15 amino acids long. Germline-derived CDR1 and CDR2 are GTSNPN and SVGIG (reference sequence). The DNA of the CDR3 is TGTGCCTGGAGCCTGAACTTCCAGGGGGCAGGTGAAGCTTTCTTT. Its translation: CAWSLNFQGAGEAFF.

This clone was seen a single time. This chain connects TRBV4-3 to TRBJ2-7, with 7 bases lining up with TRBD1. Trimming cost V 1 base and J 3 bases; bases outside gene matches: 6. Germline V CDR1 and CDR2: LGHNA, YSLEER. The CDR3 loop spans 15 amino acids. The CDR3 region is CASSQGQGVGYEQYF. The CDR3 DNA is TGCGCCAGCAGCCAAGGACAGGGTGTTGGCTACGAGCAGTACTTC.

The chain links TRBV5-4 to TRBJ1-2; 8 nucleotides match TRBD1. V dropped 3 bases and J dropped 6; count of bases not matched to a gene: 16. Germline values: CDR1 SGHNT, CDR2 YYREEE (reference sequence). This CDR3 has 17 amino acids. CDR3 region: CASSSTLGQGARDGYTF. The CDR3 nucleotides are TGTGCCAGCAGCTCAACCCTGGGGCAGGGGGCGAGGGATGGCTACACCTTC.

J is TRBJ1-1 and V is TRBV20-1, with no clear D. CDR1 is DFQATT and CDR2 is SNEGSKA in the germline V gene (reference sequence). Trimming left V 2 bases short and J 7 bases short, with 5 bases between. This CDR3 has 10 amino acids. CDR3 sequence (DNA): TGCAGTGCTAGAAGTAGTGAAGCTTTCTTT. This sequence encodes CSARSSEAFF.

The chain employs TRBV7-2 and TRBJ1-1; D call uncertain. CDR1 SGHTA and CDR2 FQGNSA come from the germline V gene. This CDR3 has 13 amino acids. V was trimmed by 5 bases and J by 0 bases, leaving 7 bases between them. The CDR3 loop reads CASSRRMNTEAFF. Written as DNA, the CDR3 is TGTGCCAGCAGCCGGCGGATGAACACTGAAGCTTTCTTT.

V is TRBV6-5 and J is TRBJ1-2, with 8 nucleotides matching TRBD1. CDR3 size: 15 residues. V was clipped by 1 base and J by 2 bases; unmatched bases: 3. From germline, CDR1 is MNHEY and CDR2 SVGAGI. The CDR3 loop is CASSYLDRANYGYTF. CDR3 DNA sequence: TGTGCCAGCAGTTACTTGGACAGGGCAAACTATGGCTACACCTTC.

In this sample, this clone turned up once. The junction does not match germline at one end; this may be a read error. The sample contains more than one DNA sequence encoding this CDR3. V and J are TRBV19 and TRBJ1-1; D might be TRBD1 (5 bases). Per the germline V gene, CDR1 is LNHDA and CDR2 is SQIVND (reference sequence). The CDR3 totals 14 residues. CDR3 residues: CASSLQGLNTEAFF. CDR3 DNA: TGTGCCAGTAGTCTCCAGGGCTTGAACACTGAAGCCTTCTTT.

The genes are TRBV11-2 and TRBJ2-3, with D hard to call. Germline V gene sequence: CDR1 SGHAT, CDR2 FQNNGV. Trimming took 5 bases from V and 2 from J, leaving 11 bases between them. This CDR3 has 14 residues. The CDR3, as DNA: TGTGCCAGCAGCGTCAGGATCGACACAGATACGCAGTATTTT. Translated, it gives CASSVRIDTDTQYF.

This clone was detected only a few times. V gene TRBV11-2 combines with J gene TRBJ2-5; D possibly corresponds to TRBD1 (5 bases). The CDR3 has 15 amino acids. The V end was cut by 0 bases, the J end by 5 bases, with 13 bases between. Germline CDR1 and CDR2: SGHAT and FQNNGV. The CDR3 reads CASSLDRGSRETQYF. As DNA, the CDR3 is TGTGCCAGCAGCTTAGATAGGGGCAGTCGGGAGACCCAGTACTTC.

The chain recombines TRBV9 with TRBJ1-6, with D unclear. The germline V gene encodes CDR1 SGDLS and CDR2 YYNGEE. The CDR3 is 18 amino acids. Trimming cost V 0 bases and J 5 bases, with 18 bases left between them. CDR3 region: CASSVAPGEGDNNSPLHF. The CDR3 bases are TGTGCCAGCAGCGTAGCCCCGGGAGAAGGAGATAATAATTCACCCCTCCACTTT.

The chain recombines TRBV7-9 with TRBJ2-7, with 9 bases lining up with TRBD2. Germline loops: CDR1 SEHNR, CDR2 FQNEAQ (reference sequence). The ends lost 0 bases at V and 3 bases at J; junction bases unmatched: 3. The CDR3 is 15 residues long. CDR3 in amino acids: CASSLAAGGLYEQYF. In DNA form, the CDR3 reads TGTGCCAGCAGCTTAGCGGCGGGGGGGCTCTACGAGCAGTACTTC.

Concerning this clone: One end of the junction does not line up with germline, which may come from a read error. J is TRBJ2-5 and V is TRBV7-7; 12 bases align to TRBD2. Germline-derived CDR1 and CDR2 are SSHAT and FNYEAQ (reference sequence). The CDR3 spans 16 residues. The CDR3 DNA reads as TGTGCTAGCAGCTTTCGCCTAGCGGGGGGGGGAGAGACCCAGTACTTC. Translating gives CASSFRLAGGGETQYF.

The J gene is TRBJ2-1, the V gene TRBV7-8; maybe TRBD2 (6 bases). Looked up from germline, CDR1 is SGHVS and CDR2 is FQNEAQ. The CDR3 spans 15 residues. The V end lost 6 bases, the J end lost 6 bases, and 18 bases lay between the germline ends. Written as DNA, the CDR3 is TGTGCCAGCAGGAATAGGAGGGGAACTAGCAATGAGCAGTTCTTC. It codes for CASRNRRGTSNEQFF.

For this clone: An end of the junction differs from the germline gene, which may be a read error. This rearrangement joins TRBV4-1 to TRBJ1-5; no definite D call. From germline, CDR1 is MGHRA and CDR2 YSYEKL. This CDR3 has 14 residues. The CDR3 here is CASSHPGAGQPRHF. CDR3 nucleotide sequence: TGCGCCAGCAGCCACCCAGGCGCCGGTCAGCCCCGGCATTTT.

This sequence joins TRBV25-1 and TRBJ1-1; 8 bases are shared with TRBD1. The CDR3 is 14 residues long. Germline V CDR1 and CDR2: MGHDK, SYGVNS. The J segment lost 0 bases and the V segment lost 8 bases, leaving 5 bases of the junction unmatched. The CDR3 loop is CASPLRGLNTEAFF. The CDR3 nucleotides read TGTGCCAGCCCGCTCAGGGGGCTGAACACTGAAGCTTTCTTT.

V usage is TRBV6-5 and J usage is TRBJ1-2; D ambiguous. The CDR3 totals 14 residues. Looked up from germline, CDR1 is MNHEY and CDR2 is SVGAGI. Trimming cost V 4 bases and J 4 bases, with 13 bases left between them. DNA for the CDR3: TGTGCCAGCAGTTCCGACACTCAGCTCTATGGCTACACCTTC. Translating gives CASSSDTQLYGYTF.

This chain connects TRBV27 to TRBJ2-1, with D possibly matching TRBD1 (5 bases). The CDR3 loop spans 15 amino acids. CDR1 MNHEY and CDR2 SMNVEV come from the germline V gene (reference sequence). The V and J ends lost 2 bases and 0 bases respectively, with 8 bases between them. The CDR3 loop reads CASSLGAFSYNEQFF. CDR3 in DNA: TGTGCCAGCAGTTTAGGGGCATTCTCCTACAATGAGCAGTTCTTC.

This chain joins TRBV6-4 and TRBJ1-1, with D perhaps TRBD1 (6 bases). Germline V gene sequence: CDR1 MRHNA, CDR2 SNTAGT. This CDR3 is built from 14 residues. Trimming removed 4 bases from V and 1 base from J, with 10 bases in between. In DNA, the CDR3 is TGTGCCAGCAGTGCGGAACAGGGGAACACTGAAGCTTTCTTT. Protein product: CASSAEQGNTEAFF.

CDR3 in DNA: TGTGCCAGCAGCGGGGAGGGCGGGGGATACTCCTACGAGCAGTACTTC. It translates to CASSGEGGGYSYEQYF. The chain couples TRBV9 to TRBJ2-7; 7 bases are shared with TRBD2. The V gene's germline CDR1 is SGDLS and CDR2 YYNGEE. The CDR3 is 16 residues long. J lost 0 bases, V lost 3 bases, and 9 bases had no gene match.